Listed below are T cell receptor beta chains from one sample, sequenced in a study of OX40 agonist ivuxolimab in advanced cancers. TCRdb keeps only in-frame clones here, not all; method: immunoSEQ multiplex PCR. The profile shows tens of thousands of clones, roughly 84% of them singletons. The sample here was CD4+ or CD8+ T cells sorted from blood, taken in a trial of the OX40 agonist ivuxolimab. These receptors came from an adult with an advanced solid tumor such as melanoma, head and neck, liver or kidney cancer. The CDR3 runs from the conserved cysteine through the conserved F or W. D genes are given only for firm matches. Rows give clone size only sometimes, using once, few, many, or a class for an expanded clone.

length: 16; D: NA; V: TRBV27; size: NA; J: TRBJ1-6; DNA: TGTGCCAGCAGTTTAAGGCAGGGTGTAAGCGGTTCACCCCTCCACTTT; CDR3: CASSLRQGVSGSPLHF
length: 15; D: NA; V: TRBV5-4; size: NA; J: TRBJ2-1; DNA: TGTGCCAGCAGAAAAGGGGCCCCCGTCCTGGATGAGCAGTTCTTC; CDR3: CASRKGAPVLDEQFF
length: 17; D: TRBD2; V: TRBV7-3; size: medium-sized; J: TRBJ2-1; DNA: TGTGCCAGCAGCTTATCGCCTAGCGGGAGGGGTTACAATGAGCAGTTCTTC; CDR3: CASSLSPSGRGYNEQFF
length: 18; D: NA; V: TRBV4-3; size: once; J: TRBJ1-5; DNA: TGCGCCAGCAGCCAAGTGTGGGTGGCTGGGGATTTGGGTCAGCCCCAGCATTTT; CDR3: CASSQVWVAGDLGQPQHF
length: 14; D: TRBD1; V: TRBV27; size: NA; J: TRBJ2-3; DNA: TGTGCCAGCAGTTCCGGACAGGGGGTAGATACGCAGTATTTT; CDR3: CASSSGQGVDTQYF
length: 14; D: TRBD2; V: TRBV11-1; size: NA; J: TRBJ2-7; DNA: TGTGCCAGCAGCTTAGACGGGACTAGCTGGGAGCAGTACTTC; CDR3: CASSLDGTSWEQYF
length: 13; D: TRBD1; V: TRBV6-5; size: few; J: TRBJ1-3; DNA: TGTGCCAGCAGGGGACAGGGCCGAAACACCATATATTTT; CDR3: CASRGQGRNTIYF
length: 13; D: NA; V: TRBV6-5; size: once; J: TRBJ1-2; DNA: TGTGCCAGCGCCGCGAGGGGTTCCTATGGCTACACCTTC; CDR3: CASAARGSYGYTF
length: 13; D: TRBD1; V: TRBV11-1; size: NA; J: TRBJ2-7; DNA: TGTGCCAGCAGCTTCGGGACAGGCTACGAGCAGTACTTC; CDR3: CASSFGTGYEQYF
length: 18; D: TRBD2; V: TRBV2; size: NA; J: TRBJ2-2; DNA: TGTGCCATACGAGGGAATAGCGGGGGTTTTCGGAACACCGGGGAGCTGTTTTTT; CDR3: CAIRGNSGGFRNTGELFF
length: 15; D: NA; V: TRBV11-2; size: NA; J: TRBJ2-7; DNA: TGTGCCAGCAGCTTAGAAGTTCGAGGAAACTACGAGCAGTACTTC; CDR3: CASSLEVRGNYEQYF
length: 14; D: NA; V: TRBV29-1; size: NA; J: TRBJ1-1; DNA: TGCAGCGCTGGAGCGGGACTCTTGAACACTGAAGCTTTCTTT; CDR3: CSAGAGLLNTEAFF
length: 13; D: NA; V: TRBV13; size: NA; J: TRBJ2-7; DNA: TGTGCCAGCAGCTTAGTTCCCCCCTACGAGCAGTACTTC; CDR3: CASSLVPPYEQYF
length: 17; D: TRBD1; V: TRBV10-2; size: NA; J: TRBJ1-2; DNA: TGCGCCAGCAGTGAGTCCGACAGGGAAATGATAAAAGGTGACTACACCTTC; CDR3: CASSESDREMIKGDYTF
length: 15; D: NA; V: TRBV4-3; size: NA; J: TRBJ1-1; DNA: TGCGCCAGCAGCCCGGGTTCCGGGACCCTTGCTGAAGCTTTCTTT; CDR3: CASSPGSGTLAEAFF
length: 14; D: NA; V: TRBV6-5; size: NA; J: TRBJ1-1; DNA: TGTGCCAGCAGTTACGAGGGACTGAACACTGAAGCTTTCTTT; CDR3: CASSYEGLNTEAFF
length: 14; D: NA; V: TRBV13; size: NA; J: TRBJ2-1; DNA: TGTGCCAGCAGCTTACCGGAGTCCTACAATGAGCAGTTCTTC; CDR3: CASSLPESYNEQFF